These 25 T cell receptor beta chains came from one sample sequenced in a study of blood T cell repertoires in COVID-19. Profiling relied on immunoSEQ multiplex PCR, and the TCRdb table lists in-frame clones only, not all of them. Of over 400,000 clones in the sample, roughly 88% were seen once. Input material: peripheral blood. The receptors derive from a woman in her twenties or thirties with active or convalescent COVID-19.

The chain joins TRBV7-2 to TRBJ2-1, with 8 bases matching TRBD2. The V gene's germline CDR1 is SGHTA and CDR2 FQGNSA. This CDR3 has 16 amino acids. V shed 5 bases, J shed 3 bases, and the junction held 9 bases outside the gene matches. CDR3 nucleotide sequence: TGTGCCAGCAGCACCGATAGCGGGATTAGCTACAATGAGCAGTTCTTC. Residues: CASSTDSGISYNEQFF.

The chain couples TRBV19 to TRBJ1-2; TRBD1 matches at 7 bases. V was pared by 7 bases and J by 0 bases, with 8 bases of the junction left unmatched. Germline CDR1 is LNHDA and CDR2 is SQIVND (reference sequence). CDR3 size: 15 residues. The CDR3 DNA is TGTGCCAGTAACCCACAGGGGTCTGCTAACTATGGCTACACCTTC. Residues: CASNPQGSANYGYTF.

This rearrangement joins TRBV2 to TRBJ2-1; TRBD2 might be the D (7 bases). The V end lost 3 bases, the J end lost 10 bases, and 28 bases lay between the germline ends. CDR3 size: 18 residues. Germline values: CDR1 SNHLY, CDR2 FYNNEI. CDR3 sequence: CASSDQKGEGTLRMEQFF. For the CDR3, the DNA is TGTGCCAGCAGTGACCAAAAGGGGGAGGGGACACTCCGGATGGAGCAGTTCTTC.

V and J are TRBV5-1 and TRBJ2-1, with 7 bases matching TRBD1. The V gene's germline CDR1 is SGHRS and CDR2 YFSETQ. Germline trimming cut 4 bases from V and 4 bases from J; bases unmatched to any gene: 11. The CDR3 is made up of 16 amino acids. CDR3 amino acids: CASSKDRLSPYNEQFF. The CDR3, as DNA: TGCGCCAGCAGCAAGGACAGGCTTTCCCCTTACAATGAGCAGTTCTTC.

In this sample, this clone turned up a few times. The chain is built from TRBV19 and TRBJ2-1, with a weak D call TRBD1 (5 bases). CDR3 length: 15 amino acids. Trimming took off 3 bases at V and 8 bases at J, with 17 bases between the two ends. The germline CDR1 and CDR2 sequences are LNHDA and SQIVND (reference sequence). DNA of the CDR3: TGTGCCAGTAGTATCGGCAGGGCCTCTTTGGATGAGCAGTTCTTC. Translation gives CASSIGRASLDEQFF.

The chain has TRBV10-3 and TRBJ1-2; possible D gene TRBD1, 6 bases. Trimming cost V 8 bases and J 6 bases, with 16 bases left between them. The CDR3 has 13 amino acids. Germline values: CDR1 ENHRY, CDR2 SYGVKD. Here the CDR3 DNA reads TGTGCCATCTTGAACGGACAGCTAGATGGCTACACCTTC. The encoded protein is CAILNGQLDGYTF.

This chain links TRBV7-8 with TRBJ2-1; D is possibly TRBD2 (6 bases). Germline V lookup: CDR1 SGHVS, CDR2 FQNEAQ. V lost 5 bases and J lost 6, with 17 bases in between. The CDR3 length is 15 residues. CDR3 residues: CASSPREVGSNEQFF. The CDR3 nucleotides read TGTGCCAGCAGCCCCAGGGAGGTCGGGAGCAATGAGCAGTTCTTC.

The chain employs TRBV6-1 and TRBJ1-6; no clear D. Germline values: CDR1 MNHNS, CDR2 SASEGT. The CDR3 totals 13 residues. Trimming stripped 2 bases from V and 17 bases from J, with 16 bases between. CDR3: CASSESWNSFFHF. The DNA of the CDR3 is TGTGCCAGCAGTGAATCGTGGAACAGCTTCTTCCACTTT.

This sequence joins TRBV10-3 and TRBJ1-1; 7 bases agree with TRBD1. After removal of 3 bases from V and 1 base from J, the junction contained 5 bases not matched to a gene. Germline CDR1 ENHRY, CDR2 SYGVKD. The CDR3 is 15 residues long. The CDR3 loop reads CAISDNWTGNTEAFF. DNA for the CDR3: TGTGCCATCAGTGACAACTGGACAGGGAACACTGAAGCTTTCTTT.

The chain links TRBV27 to TRBJ1-4; D uncertain. The CDR3 sequence is 13 residues long. CDR1 is MNHEY, CDR2 SMNVEV, per germline (reference sequence). Deletions cut 6 bases from V and 7 bases from J, with 12 bases between. The CDR3 region has the DNA TGTGCCAGCAGGCCGGCGGGAGGTGAAAAACTGTTTTTT. As protein: CASRPAGGEKLFF.

The V call is TRBV24-1, the J call TRBJ2-1, with TRBD2 identical over 13 bases. The trim removed 4 bases at V and 9 bases at J, leaving 8 bases unmatched. This CDR3 region has 16 residues. Germline loops: CDR1 KGHDR, CDR2 SFDVKD. Written as DNA, the CDR3 is TGTGCCACCAGTGACCCAGGACTAGCGGGAGAGGGTGAGCAGTTCTTC. It encodes CATSDPGLAGEGEQFF.

J is TRBJ1-1 and V is TRBV9; possibly TRBD1 for D (5 bases). V was trimmed by 1 base and J by 7 bases, leaving 14 bases between them. The CDR3 spans 14 residues. Germline lookup yields CDR1 SGDLS and CDR2 YYNGEE. The CDR3: CASSVTGQGGEAFF. The CDR3 DNA reads TGTGCCAGCAGCGTAACGGGGCAGGGAGGTGAAGCTTTCTTT.

The V and J genes are TRBV29-1 and TRBJ2-5, with TRBD2 as a possible D gene (6 bases). The CDR3 extends over 14 amino acids. The V gene's germline CDR1 is SQVTM and CDR2 ANQGSEA. With 1 base removed from V and 1 base from J, the gap between germline ends came to 10 bases. As DNA, the CDR3 is TGCAGCGTTGAAGCTTCGGGAGTCCAAGAGACCCAGTACTTC. It codes for CSVEASGVQETQYF.

This chain joins TRBV11-2 and TRBJ2-5; 10 bases line up with TRBD1. The J segment lost 2 bases and the V segment lost 5 bases, leaving 5 bases of the junction unmatched. The CDR3 has 15 residues. Germline assignment: CDR1 SGHAT and CDR2 FQNNGV. CDR3 sequence: CASSLMDRGQETQYF. The CDR3 region has the DNA TGTGCCAGCAGCCTAATGGACAGGGGGCAAGAGACCCAGTACTTC.

The chain employs TRBV3-1 (or the pseudogene TRBV3-2) and TRBJ2-1, with 13 bases identical to TRBD2. This CDR3 region has 16 residues. V gave up 4 bases and J gave up 7 bases; unmatched junction bases: 7. Germline CDR1 reads LGHDT; CDR2 reads YNNKEL (reference sequence). The CDR3 sequence is CASSLGTSGTANEQFF. In DNA, the CDR3 is TGTGCCAGCAGCCTCGGGACTAGCGGGACTGCGAATGAGCAGTTCTTC.

The rearrangement uses TRBV9 and TRBJ2-3; 10 bases match TRBD2. From germline, CDR1 is SGDLS and CDR2 YYNGEE. This CDR3 contains 16 residues. Trimming removed 4 bases from V and 2 bases from J; junction bases left unmatched: 7. DNA of the CDR3: TGTGCCAGCAGCTCAGGGACTAGCGCGGCCACAGATACGCAGTATTTT. This gives the protein CASSSGTSAATDTQYF.

This sequence joins TRBV19 and TRBJ2-1; 8 bases match TRBD2. J lost 4 bases, V lost 1 base, and 6 bases had no gene match. This CDR3 has 16 residues. Germline CDR1 reads LNHDA; CDR2 reads SQIVND (reference sequence). The CDR3 spells CASSIVPSGSYNEQFF. The CDR3 bases are TGTGCCAGTAGTATAGTACCCAGCGGGAGTTACAATGAGCAGTTCTTC. Supplemented by reference TRBV19 and TRBJ2-1, the full variable domain reads DGGITQSPKYLFRKEGQNVTLSCEQNLNHDAMYWYRQDPGQGLRLIYYSQIVNDFQKGDIAEGYSVSREKKESFPLTVTSAQKNPTAFYLCASSIVPSGSYNEQFFGPGTRLTVL.

The V gene is TRBV5-1, the J gene TRBJ2-2, with a possible D match to TRBD1 (6 bases). The V gene lost 0 bases and the J gene lost 6 bases, with 12 bases spanning the gap. The CDR3 is 15 amino acids. The germline gives CDR1 SGHRS, CDR2 YFSETQ. The CDR3 sequence: CASSLGSGAAGELFF. CDR3 DNA sequence: TGCGCCAGCAGCTTGGGATCAGGGGCCGCCGGGGAGCTGTTTTTT.

V gene TRBV6-5 combines with J gene TRBJ1-6, with a tentative D call TRBD1 (5 bases). This CDR3 is built from 15 residues. Germline CDR1 reads MNHEY; CDR2 reads SVGAGI. The V and J ends lost 7 bases and 5 bases respectively, with 15 bases between them. CDR3 region: CASTLDRPNNSPLHF. In nucleotides, the CDR3 is TGTGCCAGCACCCTAGACAGACCTAATAATTCACCCCTCCACTTT.

This clone came up once. Additional DNA sequences in this sample encode the identical CDR3. The rearrangement links TRBV11-2 to TRBJ1-1, with 9 bases matching TRBD1. CDR1 and CDR2 from the germline V gene are SGHAT and FQNNGV. Trimming cost V 5 bases and J 4 bases; bases outside gene matches: 2. The CDR3 runs 13 residues. CDR3 bases: TGTGCCAGCAGCCCGGGACAGGGCACTGAAGCTTTCTTT. Translation gives CASSPGQGTEAFF.

Comment on this clone: The junction does not match germline at one end; this may be a read error. V gene TRBV29-1 combines with J gene TRBJ1-1, with a tentative D call TRBD1 (6 bases). This CDR3 is 11 amino acids long. In germline, CDR1 is SQVTM, CDR2 ANQGSEA. The CDR3, as DNA: TGCAGCGTTGATGAGGGGACATTATTTCTCTTT. Translated, it gives CSVDEGTLFLF.

The chain recombines TRBV4-1 with TRBJ1-2, with D uncertain. Trimming shortened V by 1 base and J by 2 bases, and 11 bases separated the two germline ends. Germline V gives CDR1 MGHRA, CDR2 YSYEKL. The CDR3 is 15 amino acids. CDR3 sequence (DNA): TGCGCCAGCAGCCAAGCAAACAGCGGGAACTATGGCTACACCTTC. Amino acids: CASSQANSGNYGYTF.

The J gene is TRBJ1-4, the V gene TRBV6-4, with D unresolved. The germline V and J ends were trimmed by 0 bases and 1 base, with 6 bases remaining between them. The germline V gene encodes CDR1 MRHNA and CDR2 SNTAGT. This CDR3 spans 15 amino acids. CDR3 residues: CASSDSGGTNEKLFF. The CDR3 region has the DNA TGTGCCAGCAGTGACTCAGGAGGAACTAATGAAAAACTGTTTTTT.

This rearrangement joins TRBV7-2 to TRBJ1-5; D is unclear. The length of the CDR3 is 14 residues. Germline V gene data show CDR1 as SGHTA and CDR2 as FQGNSA. The germline V and J ends were trimmed by 2 bases and 9 bases, with 14 bases remaining between them. The CDR3 DNA sequence: TGTGCCAGCAGCTTACCAGCCCTGACGGGGCCCCAGCATTTT. Translation gives CASSLPALTGPQHF.

Only a few counts were recorded for this clone. The chain couples TRBV5-6 to TRBJ2-7; TRBD2 might be the D (6 bases). V was shortened by 4 bases and J by 2 bases, with 13 bases between the two germline ends. This CDR3 contains 14 residues. Germline CDR1 reads SGHDT; CDR2 reads YYEEEE. The CDR3 sequence is CASSQSGLTYEQYF. CDR3 sequence (DNA): TGTGCCAGCAGCCAGAGCGGACTAACCTACGAGCAGTACTTC.